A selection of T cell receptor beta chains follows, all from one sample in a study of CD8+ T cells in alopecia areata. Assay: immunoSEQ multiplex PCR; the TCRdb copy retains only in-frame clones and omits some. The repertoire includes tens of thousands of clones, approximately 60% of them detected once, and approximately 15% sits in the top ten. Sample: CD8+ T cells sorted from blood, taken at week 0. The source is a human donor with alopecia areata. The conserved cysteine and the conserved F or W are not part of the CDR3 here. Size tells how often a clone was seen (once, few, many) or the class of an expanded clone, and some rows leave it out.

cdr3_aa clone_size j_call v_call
SAPDRGNYGYT . TRBJ1-2 TRBV29-1
SVVDRDNEQF few TRBJ2-1 TRBV29-1
SGEGAGGEETQY . TRBJ2-5 TRBV29-1
ASSRNADHEQY . TRBJ2-7 TRBV7-2
ATSRVETSGSQDEQY . TRBJ2-7 TRBV15
ASSSGLADSYEQY . TRBJ2-7 TRBV28
SVEGLDSQETQY . TRBJ2-5 TRBV29-1
AWTRLGGLSTDTQY . TRBJ2-3 TRBV30
ASSYGTGSTDTQY few TRBJ2-3 TRBV6-5
ASSQERGVSYEQY once TRBJ2-7 TRBV4-1
ASSGGQTYTGGTEAF . TRBJ1-1 TRBV13
ASSLAIVRGRFEEQY . TRBJ2-7 TRBV5-1
ASGDGREQY . TRBJ2-7 TRBV27
ATSRDLQGADTQY . TRBJ2-3 TRBV15
ASTWGDTQY . TRBJ2-3 TRBV28
AWSVVGNIQY many TRBJ2-4 TRBV30
ASSQGQGVYGYT . TRBJ1-2 TRBV14
ASSLNGGNEQF . TRBJ2-1 TRBV7-3
ASSLEGSGYT . TRBJ1-2 TRBV5-6
ASSRGEAGANVLT . TRBJ2-6 TRBV11-3
ASSLSAGASNEKLF . TRBJ1-4 TRBV27
ASSSVLSGANVLT . TRBJ2-6 TRBV27
ASSETGSTEAF . TRBJ1-1 TRBV7-9
ASARRVYEQY . TRBJ2-7 TRBV28
ASSPSLAATWGQF . TRBJ2-1 TRBV11-2
ASSHPSGDYEQY . TRBJ2-7 TRBV4-1
ASSLVPGQGQREQY few TRBJ2-7 TRBV5-1
ASSLAEGRYEQY few TRBJ2-7 TRBV5-1
SVERGNTEAF . TRBJ1-1 TRBV29-1
ASSRLLGSDKQPQH . TRBJ1-5 TRBV27
ASRTPGPSGKTDTQY . TRBJ2-3 TRBV7-9
ASSLVGTGELF . TRBJ2-2 TRBV5-6
ASRHRGASEKLF few TRBJ1-4 TRBV4-3